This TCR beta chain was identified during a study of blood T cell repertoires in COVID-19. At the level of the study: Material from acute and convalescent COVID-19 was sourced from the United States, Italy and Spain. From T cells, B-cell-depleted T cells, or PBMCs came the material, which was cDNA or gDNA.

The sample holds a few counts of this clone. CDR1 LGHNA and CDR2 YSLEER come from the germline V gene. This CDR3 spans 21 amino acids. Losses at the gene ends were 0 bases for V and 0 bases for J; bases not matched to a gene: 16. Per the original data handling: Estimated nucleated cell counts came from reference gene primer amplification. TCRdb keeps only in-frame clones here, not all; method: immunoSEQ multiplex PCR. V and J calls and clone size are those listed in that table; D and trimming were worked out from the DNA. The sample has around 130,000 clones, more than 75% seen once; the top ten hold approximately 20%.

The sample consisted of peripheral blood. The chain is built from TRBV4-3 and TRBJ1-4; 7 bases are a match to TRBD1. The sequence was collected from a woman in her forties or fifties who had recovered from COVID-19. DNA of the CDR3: TGCGCCAGCAGCCAAGAGAGTCGGGACAGAGATCCAATTGCAACTAATGAAAAACTGTTTTTT. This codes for CASSQESRDRDPIATNEKLFF.